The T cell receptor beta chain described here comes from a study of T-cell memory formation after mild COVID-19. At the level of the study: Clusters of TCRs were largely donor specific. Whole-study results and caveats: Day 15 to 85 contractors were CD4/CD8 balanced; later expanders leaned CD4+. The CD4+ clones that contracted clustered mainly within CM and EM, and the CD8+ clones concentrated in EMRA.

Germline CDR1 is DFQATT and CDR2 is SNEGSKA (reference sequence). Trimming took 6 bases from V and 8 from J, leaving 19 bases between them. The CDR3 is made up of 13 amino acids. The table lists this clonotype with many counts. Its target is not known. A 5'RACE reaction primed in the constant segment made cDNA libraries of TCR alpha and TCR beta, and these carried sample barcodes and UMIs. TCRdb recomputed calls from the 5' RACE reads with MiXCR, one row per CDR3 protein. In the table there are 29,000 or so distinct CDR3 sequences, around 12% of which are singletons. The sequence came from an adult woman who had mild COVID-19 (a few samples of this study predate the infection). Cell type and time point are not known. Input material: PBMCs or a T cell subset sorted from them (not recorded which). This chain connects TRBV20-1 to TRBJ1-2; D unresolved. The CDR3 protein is CSAPLSGSWGYTF. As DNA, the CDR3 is TGCAGTGCCCCCCTCTCCGGGTCTTGGGGCTACACCTTC.